The rows below give T cell receptor beta chains drawn from one sample of a study of blood T cell repertoires in COVID-19. Only in-frame clones appear in the TCRdb table, and some are missing; sequencing was by immunoSEQ multiplex PCR. The table lists about 54,000 clones, 90% to 95% of them singletons. Sample: peripheral blood. These receptor sequences come from a man in his fifties or sixties with acute or convalescent COVID-19. Both conserved end residues are part of each CDR3. Each record gives: D gene, CDR3 length, V gene, J gene, clone size, CDR3 protein, CDR3 DNA. The D gene is left open where the match is weak. Some rows mark clone size as missing; the rest say once, few, many or name a class of expanded clone.

>TRBD1|16|TRBV15|TRBJ1-1|NA
CATSRGTGLMNTEAFF
TGTGCCACCAGCAGAGGGACAGGTCTAATGAACACTGAAGCTTTCTTT
>NA|13|TRBV5-1|TRBJ1-2|NA
CASSPEGRGGYTF
TGCGCCAGCAGCCCGGAGGGCCGGGGTGGCTACACCTTC
>TRBD1|15|TRBV19|TRBJ1-5|NA
CASSRTGGVNQPQHF
TGTGCCAGTAGTCGCACAGGGGGCGTCAATCAGCCCCAGCATTTT
>TRBD1|14|TRBV24-1|TRBJ1-1|once
CATSERTGNTEAFF
TGTGCCACCAGTGAACGGACAGGGAACACTGAAGCTTTCTTT
>NA|12|TRBV19|TRBJ1-5|few
CASKSGGRPQHF
TGTGCCAGTAAGTCGGGAGGTCGGCCCCAGCATTTT
>NA|14|TRBV6-2/TRBV6-3|TRBJ2-2|NA
CASSPDWLRGELFF
TGTGCCAGCAGTCCGGACTGGCTCCGCGGGGAGCTGTTTTTT
>NA|14|TRBV6-5|TRBJ1-2|NA
CASSRISGDYGYTF
TGTGCCAGCAGTAGAATTTCAGGGGACTATGGCTACACCTTC
>NA|16|TRBV12-5|TRBJ1-3|NA
CASGWPRGTSGNTIYF
TGTGCTAGTGGTTGGCCAAGAGGTACCTCTGGAAACACCATATATTTT
>TRBD1|13|TRBV7-9|TRBJ1-3|NA
CASSGGAGNTIYF
TGTGCTAGCTCAGGGGGCGCCGGAAACACCATATATTTT
>TRBD1|15|TRBV6-1|TRBJ2-1|NA
CASSETAGGYNEQFF
TGTGCCAGCAGTGAAACGGCAGGGGGCTACAATGAGCAGTTCTTC
>NA|15|TRBV19|TRBJ1-5|NA
CASSMIPRPNQPQHF
TGTGCCAGTAGTATGATACCCAGGCCCAATCAGCCCCAGCATTTT
>TRBD1|13|TRBV11-3|TRBJ2-7|NA
CASSLGDRRPQYF
TGTGCCAGCAGCTTAGGGGACAGACGGCCTCAGTACTTC
>NA|16|TRBV30|TRBJ2-5|NA
CAWSALGVAEKETQYF
TGTGCCTGGAGTGCGTTGGGAGTGGCAGAAAAAGAGACCCAGTACTTC
>TRBD2|14|TRBV6-5|TRBJ2-7|NA
CASREGGAGYEQYF
TGTGCCAGCCGGGAGGGGGGCGCGGGCTACGAGCAGTACTTC
>NA|13|TRBV15|TRBJ2-5|NA
CATSQGLQETQYF
TGTGCCACCAGCCAGGGACTTCAAGAGACCCAGTACTTC
>TRBD2|15|TRBV2|TRBJ2-1|NA
CASSQAGGPENEQFF
TGTGCCAGCAGTCAAGCGGGAGGGCCGGAAAATGAGCAGTTCTTC
>NA|16|TRBV18|TRBJ2-1|NA
CASSPKTLDSGNEQFF
TGTGCCAGCTCACCAAAGACCCTGGACTCGGGCAATGAGCAGTTCTTC
>NA|17|TRBV12-5|TRBJ1-5|NA
CASGLVAGGAHNQPQHF
TGTGCTAGTGGTTTGGTAGCGGGAGGGGCTCATAATCAGCCCCAGCATTTT
>NA|15|TRBV15|TRBJ2-1|NA
CATGSGQPPYNEQFF
TGTGCCACTGGCAGCGGGCAGCCCCCCTACAATGAGCAGTTCTTC
>NA|12|TRBV19|TRBJ1-5|NA
CASQVSNQPQHF
TGTGCCAGTCAGGTTAGCAATCAGCCCCAGCATTTT
>NA|11|TRBV6-2/TRBV6-3|TRBJ2-5|NA
CASSLSETQYF
TGTGCCAGCAGCCTTTCGGAGACCCAGTACTTC
>NA|13|TRBV6-2/TRBV6-3|TRBJ1-1|NA
CASSWGENTEAFF
TGTGCCAGCAGTTGGGGGGAGAACACTGAAGCTTTCTTT
>NA|14|TRBV6-5|TRBJ1-1|NA
CASSYYRSNTEAFF
TGTGCCAGCAGTTACTACAGGTCGAACACTGAAGCTTTCTTT
>NA|16|TRBV6-5|TRBJ2-2|NA
CASSYSARTNTGELFF
TGTGCCAGCAGTTACTCGGCCCGCACGAACACCGGGGAGCTGTTTTTT
>TRBD1|16|TRBV9|TRBJ2-5|NA
CASSPAGTGFGETQYF
TGTGCCAGCAGCCCAGCCGGGACAGGGTTTGGAGAGACCCAGTACTTC
>TRBD1|16|TRBV2|TRBJ1-4|few
CASSETGGATNEKLFF
TGTGCCAGCAGTGAAACAGGGGGCGCGACTAATGAAAAACTGTTTTTT
>NA|12|TRBV29-1|TRBJ1-2|NA
CSVGYYRATYTF
TGCAGCGTTGGGTACTACAGGGCTACCTACACCTTC
>NA|15|TRBV7-2|TRBJ2-6|NA
CASSPLGSGANVLTF
TGTGCCAGCAGCCCCCTCGGGTCCGGGGCCAACGTCCTGACTTTC
>TRBD2|17|TRBV7-8|TRBJ2-2|NA
CASSSSRSGSGAGELFF
TGTGCCAGCAGCTCAAGCCGTAGCGGGAGTGGCGCCGGGGAGCTGTTTTTT
>TRBD2|11|TRBV24-1|TRBJ2-1|NA
CATSRGDEQFF
TGTGCCACCAGCCGGGGGGATGAGCAGTTCTTC
>NA|13|TRBV6-1|TRBJ2-7|NA
CASSERDISEQYF
TGTGCCAGCAGTGAAAGGGACATCTCGGAGCAGTACTTC
>TRBD2|13|TRBV7-2|TRBJ2-5|NA
CASSLELAGTQYF
TGTGCCAGCAGCTTAGAACTAGCGGGAACCCAGTACTTC
>NA|13|TRBV30|TRBJ1-2|NA
CAWSVQVNYGYTF
TGTGCCTGGAGTGTACAAGTAAACTATGGCTACACCTTC
>TRBD2|14|TRBV9|TRBJ2-5|NA
CASSPRGVQETQYF
TGTGCCAGCAGCCCCCGGGGGGTTCAAGAGACCCAGTACTTC
>TRBD1|13|TRBV2|TRBJ2-7|once
CASRIGGLGEQYF
TGTGCCAGCAGAATAGGGGGCCTGGGCGAGCAGTACTTC
>TRBD2|14|TRBV6-4|TRBJ2-1|NA
CASSVSGSYNEQFF
TGTGCCAGCAGTGTGAGCGGGAGCTACAATGAGCAGTTCTTC
>TRBD2|16|TRBV5-1|TRBJ2-7|few
CASSLGLAGPPYEQYF
TGCGCCAGCAGCTTGGGACTAGCGGGCCCTCCCTACGAGCAGTACTTC
>TRBD1|14|TRBV24-1|TRBJ1-1|NA
CATRGQGVNTEAFF
TGTGCCACCAGAGGACAGGGGGTGAACACTGAAGCTTTCTTT
>TRBD1|15|TRBV18|TRBJ2-7|NA
CASSPEGTGAFEQYF
TGTGCCAGCTCACCAGAGGGGACAGGGGCCTTCGAGCAGTACTTC
>TRBD2|18|TRBV7-2|TRBJ2-5|NA
CASSLYGTSGRRGETQYF
TGTGCCAGCAGCTTATACGGGACTAGCGGGAGGAGAGGCGAGACCCAGTACTTC
>TRBD1|17|TRBV27|TRBJ1-2|NA
CASTSRPGTGESYGYTF
TGTGCCAGCACCTCGCGCCCCGGGACAGGGGAAAGTTATGGCTACACCTTC
>NA|13|TRBV7-7|TRBJ1-1|NA
CASSRGHNTEAFF
TGTGCCAGCAGCCGGGGACACAACACTGAAGCTTTCTTT
>NA|12|TRBV20-1|TRBJ2-7|NA
CSASYRGYEQYF
TGCAGTGCTAGTTATCGGGGGTACGAGCAGTACTTC
>NA|15|TRBV6-1|TRBJ1-3|NA
CASSDQGSTGNTIYF
TGTGCCAGCAGTGATCAGGGTAGCACTGGAAACACCATATATTTT
>TRBD2|14|TRBV6-2/TRBV6-3|TRBJ2-1|NA
CASSYSGSYNEQFF
TGTGCCAGCAGTTATAGCGGGAGTTACAATGAGCAGTTCTTC
>TRBD1|16|TRBV7-2|TRBJ1-2|NA
CASSLATGGRDYGYTF
TGTGCCAGCAGCTTAGCCACAGGGGGCCGGGACTATGGCTACACCTTC
>TRBD2|15|TRBV11-3|TRBJ2-3|NA
CASSRGRATTDTQYF
TGTGCCAGCAGCCGCGGGAGGGCAACCACAGATACGCAGTATTTT
>NA|14|TRBV5-1|TRBJ1-2|NA
CASSFAGPNYGYTF
TGCGCCAGCAGCTTTGCAGGGCCTAACTATGGCTACACCTTC
>NA|13|TRBV5-4|TRBJ1-5|NA
CASSFGGGQPQHF
TGTGCCAGCAGCTTCGGGGGTGGGCAGCCCCAGCATTTT
>TRBD1|16|TRBV7-8|TRBJ1-3|NA
CASSPRTGSSGNTIYF
TGTGCCAGCAGCCCGCGGACAGGTAGCTCTGGAAACACCATATATTTT